The source of this TCR beta chain is a study of shared clonotypes between healthy human individuals. The method was immunoSEQ multiplex PCR; TCRdb's version includes in-frame clones alone and lacks a portion of them. The table includes roughly 2.5 million clones, around nine tenths detected once. Germline CDR1 reads SEHNR; CDR2 reads FQNEAQ (reference sequence). This CDR3 is 14 amino acids long. Turning to this clone: Sequence at one end of the junction differs from germline and may be a read error.

The chain joins TRBV7-9 to TRBJ1-2; D perhaps matches TRBD1 (6 bases). The specimen was naive CD4+ T cells sorted from blood. This sample's subset: CD45RA+ positively selected. The sequence was collected from a man aged 18 to 29 in good health. The DNA of the CDR3 is TGTGCCAGCAGTTTAGGGGGTAAAAGGGATGGCTACACCTTC. This codes for CASSLGGKRDGYTF.